This T cell receptor beta chain was captured by sequencing in a study of cytomegalovirus exposure and HLA in healthy donors listed by TCRdb under 2017. Study-level background: In an earlier analysis of fewer than 750 of the donors, 276 Gb of sequence data and about 110 million unique TCR beta sequences from 150 million to 200 million T cells were reported. Roughly 300 gigabases of sequencing data and tens of millions of unique TCR sequences made up an early release that covered around 640 HLA-typed donors. The genetic ancestry cluster associated with self-reported Caucasian donors included 81% of the roughly 360 genotyped donors. The aim of the study was to test whether cataloging public T cell receptors could identify signatures of past pathogen exposure. The study used immunosequencing to profile the T cell repertoires of more than 650 subjects and linked those repertoires to cytomegalovirus serostatus. Besides the first cohort of around 670 subjects, a separate validation cohort made up of roughly 120 different subjects was used. To predict cytomegalovirus infection status, the study brought together high-throughput TCR immunosequencing, statistical association of individual TCRs with disease status, and machine learning. In a later analysis, previously published TCR beta repertoires from 666 donors were re-analyzed and high-resolution HLA genotyping was added so that TCR occurrence patterns could be studied. Rather than drawing on any new phenotypic data, the later analysis identified candidate immune exposures from TCR beta sequences and the way those sequences occurred across donors. In an earlier analysis of 550 to 700 of the donors, high-throughput TCR beta sequencing was used to judge whether each TCR beta V gene segment behaved as functional or pseudogenic. Donor age, sex, ethnicity and CMV serostatus were compiled alongside the repertoire data. Genome-wide SNP genotypes for about three fifths of the roughly 670 donors were used in a later genetic analysis, which treated that subset as a discovery cohort. Every repertoire in the discovery cohort had been generated on one and the same sequencing platform. Class I and class II HLA loci were covered by the typing at four-digit resolution. The number of typed donors differed by locus: about 620-640 for A, B, C, DRB1 and DQB1; about 520 for DQA1; around 580 for DPA1; and some 430 for DPB1. Roughly 5 DR-DQ haplotypes were treated as single units for association and clustering because of strong linkage in the cohort. Across 300 to 400 genotyped donors of the cohort, an average of approximately 240,000 unique TCR beta nucleotide sequences per donor were sequenced, and 15% to 20% of those sequences were non-productive.

Only a few counts were recorded for this clone. The target of this receptor is not known. Per-nucleotide qualities are absent, and no much larger clonotype sits a single base away. The cohort consisted of hundreds of healthy bone marrow donors. Cohort members were all nominally healthy when sampled, although unrecorded immune exposures were likely present. The donor was CMV seronegative and belonged to the group of 320 or so seronegative cohort members. A peripheral blood sample was provided by each donor, and peripheral blood mononuclear cells were used for TCR beta sequencing. Genomic DNA extraction from the blood cell samples was performed with the Qiagen DNeasy Blood Extraction Kit. Looking up the germline V gene (reference sequence) yields CDR1 SGHNT and CDR2 YYREEE. Spanning cysteine to phenylalanine, the CDR3 consists of 16 amino acids. This entry keeps only the CDR3 DNA: 48 bases, framed from base 1. Trimming accounts for 2 bases at V and 5 bases at J, while the number of junction bases matched to no gene is 9.

The library relied on the immunoSEQ multiplex PCR assay. For the multiplex PCR, a mixture combining 60 forward primers for TCR Vbeta segments and 13 reverse primers for TCR Jbeta segments was used. A multiplex PCR assay on genomic DNA amplified the CDR3 region of rearranged TCR beta genes. Amplified TCR beta libraries were sequenced as 87-base-pair reads on the Illumina HiSeq System. The original methods were these. In a later analysis, around 80 million unique TCR beta chains were counted across the approximately 670 repertoires, and about 9.9 million of these chains were shared by at least two donors. Raw reads were error-corrected and collapsed into unique sequences by a nearest-neighbor algorithm in which closely related sequences were merged to remove PCR and sequencing errors. Alignment of CDR3 sequences to IMGT reference sequences was used to assign V, D and J gene segments. For a sequence to be retained, a match of at least six nucleotides was required to both a V gene segment and a J gene segment. Rearrangements were called productive when the CDR3 lacked stop codons and stayed in frame with V and J; all others were non-productive. Following IMGT convention, CDR3 was defined as the stretch from the second conserved V-encoded cysteine to the conserved J-encoded phenylalanine. Sequences without an unambiguous match to a single V gene segment were excluded from the earlier analysis of about 600 of the donors. In an earlier analysis of some 590 of the donors, a V segment was called functional when productive rearrangements were above 56.7%, and segregating when the standard deviation between donors exceeded 5%. A statistical classification framework was built for diagnosing cytomegalovirus status from the catalog of TCR beta chain sequences. V and J gene assignment, in a later analysis, came from comparing TCR nucleotide sequences with IMGT/GENE-DB human TR gene sequences. A later analysis assigned CDR3 sequences and most-parsimonious VDJ recombination scenarios with the TCRdist pipeline. In a later analysis, each TCR beta chain was defined by its CDR3 amino acid sequence together with its V-gene family, and reads lacking a unique V-gene family were excluded. A later analysis removed roughly 590 highly shared, low-generation-probability nucleotide sequences to deal with suspected cross-contamination and a sequencing artifact. In a later analysis, a clonal expansion index was calculated for each public chain from normalized within-repertoire ranks of inferred template counts. A later analysis computed generation probabilities with a VDJ recombination model fitted to out-of-frame rearrangements, and checked the results against IGoR. Hypergeometric tests were used in a later analysis to score TCR-TCR, TCR-HLA and TCR-CMV co-occurrence, with a repertoire-size bias correction applied to the TCR pairs. False discovery rates were estimated in a later analysis by permuting HLA or CMV assignments 20 times. In a later analysis, co-occurring TCRs were grouped with DBSCAN, and TCRdist sequence similarity was added when clustering was performed within HLA-allele-positive subsets. Co-occurrence clustering excluded repertoires with fewer than 30,000 or more than 120,000 public chains, plus five with anomalous nucleotide sharing. In its TCRdb copy, this immuneACCESS table keeps in-frame sequences only and misses some clones. Where compared with another copy, unresolved V genes explain less than half of these, and the others have no known cause. The DNA gave D and trimming, while V, J and clone size come from that table. The sample contains approximately 93,000 clones, approximately 75% of them found a single time. Of the sample, 3.8% falls within the top ten clones.

Broad study findings and their caveats: The only immune exposure information available for the cohort was CMV serostatus. Compared with the roughly 720-donor mean, donors in an Asian-associated ancestry cluster had fewer N-insertions in productive TCRs, according to a later genetic analysis. Three of the identified cytomegalovirus-associated TCR beta chains were confirmed in vitro to be specific for cytomegalovirus antigens. A cluster of highly shared sequence variants was judged likely to represent a technical artifact of the sequencing pipeline. Linkage disequilibrium might explain the correlated functional status among segregating V segments, but an unknown experimental factor could not be excluded. An association between a missense DCLRE1C variant and V-gene and J-gene trimming of TCR beta chains was found in a later genetic analysis and replicated in an independent cohort. The presence/absence analyses assumed that sequencing depth was roughly uniform across donors, and that assumption may not be true. The earlier analysis of a few hundred of the donors excluded roughly 16 rarely observed V segments, including chromosome 9 orphons, because counts were too low. This cohort had only TCR beta chains sequenced, and the lack of alpha or paired-chain data limited which features could be detected. A later analysis found that TCR association rates varied across HLA loci, with DRB1 alleles showing the most associated TCRs and HLA-C alleles the fewest. A later analysis associated 15,000 to 20,000 TCR beta sequences with specific HLA alleles at a false discovery rate of 0.05. The classifier was reported to diagnose cytomegalovirus status with high specificity and sensitivity in both the original and validation cohorts. A later analysis reported that several top co-occurrence clusters appeared linked to parvovirus B19, influenza, CMV and Epstein-Barr virus. A further reported finding was that TCR beta sequences accurately predicted the HLA-A and HLA-B alleles for most subjects in the first cohort. When HLA alleles, especially DR and DQ, strongly co-occurred, TCR associations were difficult to assign to individual alleles. It was suggested by the authors that the approach could potentially be generalized to other disease states and immunological phenotypes. In a later analysis, HLA-associated TCR beta chains showed more clonal expansion and lower generation probabilities than non-associated chains that were equally common. Most TCR sequences were observed very rarely across donors, whereas some public TCRs were present in many individuals. HLA typing was unavailable for some donors at each locus, so association tests used only the typed subset. Some IMGT-functional V segments, including TRBV6-2 and TRBV6-3, could not be told apart with the 87-base-pair reads, so those segments were excluded. The study gave a list of 150 to 200 TCR beta chains associated with cytomegalovirus. In an earlier analysis of about 550 of the donors, most TCR beta V segments were observed in productive rearrangements about 87% or about 30% of the time, broadly matching IMGT annotations. Most CMV-associated TCR beta chains appeared to be HLA-restricted in a later analysis, and the HLA associations seemed to be driven largely by CMV exposure.

The TCR was taken from a woman aged 40-49 years in good health and CMV-seronegative. Sequencing was carried out using PBMCs. The V and J segments used are TRBV5-4 and TRBJ1-4, with 7 bases in between that match TRBD1. The CDR3 region has the sequence CASSLGGGGENEKLFF. At the DNA level, the sequence is TGTGCCAGCAGCTTAGGAGGAGGGGGCGAAAATGAAAAACTGTTTTTT.